The 14 T cell receptor beta chains below all came from one sample that was sequenced in a study of T cells after posttransplantation cyclophosphamide. The assay was immunoSEQ multiplex PCR, and TCRdb's table has in-frame clones only and misses some. Found here are under 8,500 clones, approximately 70% of them singletons; the top ten hold about a fifth. Treatment was busulfan-fludarabine conditioning, a marrow graft, and cyclophosphamide on days +3 and +4. Source: PBMCs, taken approximately 230 weeks after allogeneic stem cell transplant with posttransplant cyclophosphamide. These receptors came from a male patient younger than 45 who received an allogeneic stem cell transplant from a related donor, was CMV-positive, and had acute GVHD only. Some T cells may trace back to the graft donor.

This clone came up a few times. This sequence joins TRBV2 and TRBJ2-5; the D is unclear. The CDR3 consists of 13 residues. CDR1 and CDR2 from the germline V gene are SNHLY and FYNNEI. Trimming took 2 bases from V and 1 from J, leaving 5 bases between them. CDR3 sequence reads: CASSERGQETQYF. CDR3 coding DNA: TGTGCCAGCAGTGAACGCGGCCAAGAGACCCAGTACTTC.

V gene TRBV10-2 combines with J gene TRBJ1-1; perhaps TRBD1 as D (6 bases). Germline V gives CDR1 WSHSY, CDR2 SAAADI. The CDR3 is 13 residues long. V lost 2 bases to trimming and J lost 8 bases, with 12 bases between them. The CDR3 sequence: CASSEVPRGEAFF. In DNA, the CDR3 is TGCGCCAGCAGTGAGGTTCCAAGGGGGGAAGCTTTCTTT.

The chain recombines TRBV6-1 with TRBJ1-1, with a possible D match to TRBD1 (5 bases). V was cut by 6 bases and J by 1 base, with 12 bases left in between. The CDR3 runs 14 residues. CDR1 and CDR2 (germline): MNHNS, SASEGT. As DNA, the CDR3 is TGTGCCAGCAGGTTTACAGGCGAGAACACTGAAGCTTTCTTT. Amino acids: CASRFTGENTEAFF.

The V call is TRBV2, the J call TRBJ2-7, with D possibly TRBD2 on 6 matching bases. Germline loops: CDR1 SNHLY, CDR2 FYNNEI. The V end lost 8 bases, the J end lost 1 base, and 15 bases lay between the germline ends. CDR3 length equals 14 residues. The CDR3 DNA sequence: TGTGCCAGCGGCGCAGCGGAGGGATCCTACGAGCAGTACTTC. Its protein product is CASGAAEGSYEQYF.

CDR3 sequence: CASSHFSGVSYEQYF. CDR3 bases: TGTGCCAGCAGCCACTTTTCCGGGGTGTCCTACGAGCAGTACTTC. The gene calls are TRBV4-2 and TRBJ2-7, with TRBD2 as a possible D gene (5 bases). Deletions cut 3 bases from V and 1 base from J, with 13 bases between. CDR3 size: 15 residues. Per germline, CDR1 LGHNA and CDR2 YNFKEQ.

This chain joins TRBV7-9 and TRBJ2-7; the match to TRBD2 covers 10 bases. CDR3 size: 17 residues. V was clipped by 5 bases and J by 2 bases; unmatched bases: 12. Germline CDR1 SEHNR, CDR2 FQNEAQ (reference sequence). CDR3 nucleotide sequence: TGTGCCAGCAGCCGATACCCTAGCGGGGGCAAGGCCTACGAGCAGTACTTC. This gives the protein CASSRYPSGGKAYEQYF.

J is TRBJ2-1 and V is TRBV5-1; a possible D gene is TRBD2 (6 bases). Trimming took off 4 bases at V and 0 bases at J, with 14 bases between the two ends. The CDR3 spans 16 residues. The germline gives CDR1 SGHRS, CDR2 YFSETQ. CDR3 DNA sequence: TGCGCCAGCAGCCCGGGGGTTGTGGCCTCCTACAATGAGCAGTTCTTC. The encoded protein is CASSPGVVASYNEQFF.

The CDR3 sequence is CASSEAGGGAPGELFF. CDR3 DNA: TGTGCCAGCAGTGAGGCGGGCGGGGGGGCCCCCGGGGAGCTGTTTTTT. The chain recombines TRBV25-1 with TRBJ2-2; 9 positions match TRBD2. V lost 3 bases to trimming and J lost 6 bases; unmatched junction nucleotides: 8. The CDR3 spans 16 residues. Germline V gene lookup returns CDR1 MGHDK and CDR2 SYGVNS.

The CDR3: CASSGGSAGPYEQYF. The CDR3 region has the DNA TGCGCCAGCAGCGGGGGATCTGCGGGACCCTACGAGCAGTACTTC. The chain couples TRBV5-1 to TRBJ2-7; a weak D match, TRBD2 (6 bases). The V gene lost 4 bases and the J gene lost 2 bases, with 16 bases spanning the gap. This CDR3 has 15 residues. Germline assignment: CDR1 SGHRS and CDR2 YFSETQ.

J is TRBJ1-2 and V is TRBV18; the match to TRBD1 covers 7 bases. With V trimmed by 2 bases and J by 6 bases, 3 bases remained unmatched. CDR3 length: 13 amino acids. From germline, CDR1 is KGHSH and CDR2 LQKENI. CDR3 sequence: CASSPTTGNGYTF. DNA of the CDR3: TGTGCCAGCTCACCAACGACAGGGAATGGCTACACCTTC.

V is TRBV29-1 and J is TRBJ2-1; 11 nucleotides line up with TRBD1. Germline V gene data show CDR1 as SQVTM and CDR2 as ANQGSEA. The V and J ends lost 7 bases and 4 bases, in that order; junction bases with no gene match: 9. The CDR3 loop spans 15 amino acids. Here the CDR3 DNA reads TGCAGCGGACGTGGACAGGGGGCAAAATACAATGAGCAGTTCTTC. It yields the protein CSGRGQGAKYNEQFF.

This clone showed up just a few times. This chain links TRBV2 with TRBJ1-5, with D tentatively TRBD1 (5 bases). The V end lost 8 bases, the J end lost 0 bases, and 20 bases lay between the germline ends. The CDR3 runs 17 residues. CDR1 and CDR2 from the germline V gene are SNHLY and FYNNEI. DNA of the CDR3: TGTGCCAGCTCGGCGGTAGGGGCCGTCCATAGCAATCAGCCCCAGCATTTT. It translates to CASSAVGAVHSNQPQHF. Full variable domain (missing parts from reference TRBV2 and TRBJ1-5): EPEVTQTPSHQVTQMGQEVILRCVPISNHLYFYWYRQILGQKVEFLVSFYNNEISEKSEIFDDQFSVERPDGSNFTLKIRSTKLEDSAMYFCASSAVGAVHSNQPQHFGDGTRLSIL.

Written as DNA, the CDR3 is TGCGCCAGCAGCTCGGGGAGGGACTATTCCTCTAGCACAGATACGCAGTATTTT. As protein: CASSSGRDYSSSTDTQYF. J is TRBJ2-3 and V is TRBV5-1; 7 bases align to TRBD2. The germline V gene encodes CDR1 SGHRS and CDR2 YFSETQ. The V segment lost 3 bases and the J segment 0 bases; nucleotides outside the gene matches: 13. This CDR3 is 18 amino acids long.

V usage is TRBV2 and J usage is TRBJ2-5; 10 bases map to TRBD2. With V trimmed by 6 bases and J by 5 bases, 6 bases remained unmatched. The germline CDR1 and CDR2 sequences are SNHLY and FYNNEI. The CDR3 runs 14 residues. CDR3 coding DNA: TGTGCCAGCAGGGAGGGACTAGCGTGGGAGACCCAGTACTTC. This gives the protein CASREGLAWETQYF.